Following are 21 T cell receptor beta chains from one sample sequenced in a study of blood T cell repertoires in COVID-19. Assay used: immunoSEQ multiplex PCR; TCRdb lists only in-frame clones, some missing. The sample has some 300,000 clones; about nine tenths are singletons. The specimen was PBMCs or T cells enriched from blood (not recorded which). The receptors derive from a man aged 25-45 years who had recovered from COVID-19.

In this sample, this clone turned up a few times. The V call is TRBV19, the J call TRBJ1-6, with a weak D call TRBD1 (6 bases). Trimming removed 5 bases from V and 6 bases from J, with 14 bases in between. CDR3 size: 15 residues. Germline V gives CDR1 LNHDA, CDR2 SQIVND (reference sequence). The CDR3, as DNA: TGTGCCAGTAGTCCGACGGGACAAATTAATTCACCCCTCCACTTT. Residues: CASSPTGQINSPLHF.

This sequence joins TRBV19 and TRBJ1-2, with 8 nucleotides matching TRBD1. J lost 0 bases, V lost 7 bases, and 13 bases had no gene match. This CDR3 is built from 17 residues. Germline lookup yields CDR1 LNHDA and CDR2 SQIVND (reference sequence). The CDR3 DNA sequence: TGTGCCAGTACATTCAGGGGGCCGGGCGCTCCTAACTATGGCTACACCTTC. Protein sequence: CASTFRGPGAPNYGYTF.

CDR3 DNA sequence: TGTGCCACCAGTGATACGAGAGATACGCAGTATTTT. Its translation is CATSDTRDTQYF. The chain carries TRBV24-1 and TRBJ2-3, with D uncertain. The CDR3 has 12 amino acids. Trimming cost V 3 bases and J 5 bases, with 5 bases left between them. From germline, CDR1 is KGHDR and CDR2 SFDVKD.

V is TRBV10-1 and J is TRBJ1-1; tentatively, D is TRBD1 (5 bases). Germline V gene data show CDR1 as WNHNN and CDR2 as SYGVQD (reference sequence). This CDR3 comprises 13 residues. The germline V and J ends were trimmed by 3 bases and 10 bases, with 15 bases remaining between them. In nucleotides, the CDR3 is TGCGCCAGCAGTGACCCCTCCTTCGGGGGAGCTTTCTTT. Its translation is CASSDPSFGGAFF.

CDR3 protein: CASSLRGPDTGELFF. The CDR3 DNA sequence: TGTGCCAGCAGTTTAAGGGGGCCGGACACCGGGGAGCTGTTTTTT. This sequence joins TRBV27 and TRBJ2-2; 7 nucleotides line up with TRBD1. The CDR3 has 15 residues. The trim removed 2 bases at V and 3 bases at J, leaving 3 bases unmatched. CDR1 and CDR2 from the germline V gene are MNHEY and SMNVEV (reference sequence).

This chain uses TRBV27 with TRBJ2-3, with 9 positions matching TRBD2. The CDR3 extends over 17 amino acids. V lost 0 bases to trimming and J lost 4 bases; unmatched junction nucleotides: 8. In germline, CDR1 is MNHEY, CDR2 SMNVEV (reference sequence). This CDR3 reads CASSLSVVSGSPDTQYF. The CDR3 DNA follows: TGTGCCAGCAGTTTATCAGTGGTTAGCGGGAGCCCAGATACGCAGTATTTT.

The chain links TRBV2 to TRBJ1-5, with D maybe TRBD1 (5 bases). Germline-derived CDR1 and CDR2 are SNHLY and FYNNEI. The V gene lost 2 bases and the J gene lost 2 bases, with 10 bases spanning the gap. The CDR3 totals 15 residues. CDR3: CASSERGLGNQPQHF. The CDR3 bases are TGTGCCAGCAGTGAAAGGGGCCTGGGCAATCAGCCCCAGCATTTT.

V and J are TRBV28 and TRBJ1-5, with D possibly TRBD1 on 6 matching bases. V lost 6 bases to trimming and J lost 1 base, with 13 bases between them. Germline V gene sequence: CDR1 MDHEN, CDR2 SYDVKM. CDR3 size: 15 residues. CDR3 protein: CASSSVGASNQPQHF. The CDR3 DNA sequence: TGTGCCAGCAGCTCCGTGGGGGCCAGCAATCAGCCCCAGCATTTT.

The CDR3 sequence: CASSQDVGAIPNSPLHF. For the CDR3, the DNA is TGTGCCAGCAGCCAAGATGTAGGGGCGATCCCTAATTCACCCCTCCACTTT. The J gene is TRBJ1-6, the V gene TRBV14, with D tentatively TRBD1 (5 bases). V was clipped by 0 bases and J by 6 bases, with 15 bases between them. CDR1 SGHDN and CDR2 FVKESK come from the germline V gene. This CDR3 spans 17 amino acids.

The chain recombines TRBV7-9 with TRBJ2-7; no reliable D call. The germline CDR1 and CDR2 sequences are SEHNR and FQNEAQ (reference sequence). The CDR3 is 12 residues long. The V end was cut by 2 bases, the J end by 3 bases, with 5 bases between. Written as DNA, the CDR3 is TGTGCCAGCAGCTTAACGGGCTACGAGCAGTACTTC. Translation: CASSLTGYEQYF.

J is TRBJ1-6 and V is TRBV12-5, with TRBD1 matching 8 bases. This CDR3 has 15 residues. Germline loops: CDR1 LGHNT, CDR2 FRNRAP. The V gene end was trimmed by 9 bases and the J gene end by 0 bases; junction bases not matched to a gene: 4. The CDR3 DNA is TGTGCTAGCCGGGACAGGAACTCCTATAATTCACCCCTCCACTTT. Its translation: CASRDRNSYNSPLHF.

The CDR3 DNA reads as TGCGCCAGCAGTATCGGGACAGGGGCGAAAGATACGCAGTATTTT. Translation: CASSIGTGAKDTQYF. This chain joins TRBV23-1 and TRBJ2-3, with TRBD1 matching over 10 bases. TRBV23-1 is known as an ORF, though its function is uncertain. This CDR3 comprises 15 residues. The ends lost 5 bases at V and 5 bases at J; junction bases unmatched: 7.

The chain carries TRBV11-2 and TRBJ1-3, with D unclear. Trimming took 5 bases from V and 0 from J, leaving 14 bases between them. The CDR3 runs 16 residues. Germline V lookup: CDR1 SGHAT, CDR2 FQNNGV. The CDR3 reads CASSGGLPGSGNTIYF. CDR3 nucleotide sequence: TGTGCCAGCAGCGGAGGCCTCCCGGGCTCTGGAAACACCATATATTTT.

J is TRBJ2-7 and V is TRBV27, with TRBD1 identical over 10 bases. The trim removed 3 bases at V and 1 base at J, leaving 15 bases unmatched. Germline CDR1 and CDR2: MNHEY and SMNVEV (reference sequence). The CDR3 consists of 19 residues. The CDR3 DNA sequence: TGTGCCAGCAGTTTCCTCCCATCGATCGGACAGGGGGATTCCTACGAGCAGTACTTC. The encoded protein is CASSFLPSIGQGDSYEQYF.

The J gene is TRBJ2-4, the V gene TRBV2, with 7 nucleotides matching TRBD2. This CDR3 is built from 16 residues. The V gene end was trimmed by 9 bases and the J gene end by 8 bases; junction bases not matched to a gene: 19. Germline values: CDR1 SNHLY, CDR2 FYNNEI. The DNA for the CDR3 is TGTGCCAGGGCCCCTCGACGTCGGGGGGATGTGGACATTCAGTACTTC. It yields the protein CARAPRRRGDVDIQYF.

The chain joins TRBV19 to TRBJ1-1; a weak D match, TRBD1 (5 bases). The CDR3 is made up of 12 amino acids. Trimming took off 5 bases at V and 4 bases at J, with 8 bases between the two ends. The V gene's germline CDR1 is LNHDA and CDR2 SQIVND (reference sequence). The CDR3 region has the DNA TGTGCCAGTAGTCCCGGGGGCACTGAAGCTTTCTTT. Protein sequence: CASSPGGTEAFF.

In this sample, this clone turned up a few times. The chain is built from TRBV19 and TRBJ1-6; D might be TRBD1 (5 bases). Between the trimmed V and J ends, which lost 9 bases and 9 bases, there was a span of 15 bases. The CDR3 runs 13 residues. Germline V gene data show CDR1 as LNHDA and CDR2 as SQIVND (reference sequence). CDR3 protein: CARPDSEGSPLHF. In DNA, the CDR3 is TGTGCCAGGCCCGACAGTGAAGGTTCACCCCTCCACTTT.

This clone was counted between two and nine times. The chain employs TRBV19 and TRBJ1-2; D remains ambiguous. Germline CDR1 reads LNHDA; CDR2 reads SQIVND (reference sequence). This CDR3 comprises 13 residues. The V gene lost 2 bases and the J gene lost 5 bases, with 9 bases spanning the gap. CDR3 residues: CASSINTQYGYTF. The CDR3 DNA follows: TGTGCCAGTAGTATAAATACGCAGTATGGCTACACCTTC.

This clone was counted a single time. The CDR3 sequence: CASSPQGKSGNTIYF. As DNA, the CDR3 is TGTGCCAGCTCACCGCAGGGGAAGTCTGGAAACACCATATATTTT. This chain connects TRBV18 to TRBJ1-3; possibly TRBD1 for D (6 bases). The CDR3 sequence is 15 residues long. Germline CDR1 reads KGHSH; CDR2 reads LQKENI. V lost 3 bases, J lost 1 base, and 10 bases lay in between.

This chain connects TRBV27 to TRBJ1-5; D call uncertain. This CDR3 has 15 amino acids. With 6 bases removed from V and 0 bases from J, the gap between germline ends came to 12 bases. CDR1 is MNHEY, CDR2 SMNVEV, per germline (reference sequence). The CDR3 here is CASRSGLYSNQPQHF. CDR3 nucleotide sequence: TGTGCCAGCAGAAGTGGACTCTATAGCAATCAGCCCCAGCATTTT.

Worth noting for this clone: The junction departs from germline at one end; a sequencing error may be responsible. V is TRBV2 and J is TRBJ2-1, with 15 bases lining up with TRBD2. The CDR3 runs 17 residues. Germline values: CDR1 SNHLY, CDR2 FYNNEI. CDR3 nucleotides: TGTGCCAGCAGACCCGGGACTAGCGGGAGGCAATACAATGAACAGTTCTTC. This gives the protein CASRPGTSGRQYNEQFF. The full variable domain, rest sourced from reference TRBV2 and TRBJ2-1, is EPEVTQTPSHQVTQMGQEVILRCVPISNHLYFYWYRQILGQKVEFLVSFYNNEISEKSEIFDDQFSVERPDGSNFTLKIRSTKLEDSAMYFCASRPGTSGRQYNEQFFGPGTRLTVL.